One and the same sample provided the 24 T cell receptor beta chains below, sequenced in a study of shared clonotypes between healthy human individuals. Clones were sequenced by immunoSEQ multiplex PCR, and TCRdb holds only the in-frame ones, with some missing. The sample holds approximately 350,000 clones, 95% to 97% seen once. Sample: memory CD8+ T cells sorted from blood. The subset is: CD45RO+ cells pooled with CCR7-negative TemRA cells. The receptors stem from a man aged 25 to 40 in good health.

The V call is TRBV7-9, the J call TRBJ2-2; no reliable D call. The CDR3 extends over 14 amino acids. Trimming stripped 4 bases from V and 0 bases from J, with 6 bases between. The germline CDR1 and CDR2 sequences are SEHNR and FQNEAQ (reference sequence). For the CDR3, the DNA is TGTGCCAGCAGCTCGACAACGAACACCGGGGAGCTGTTTTTT. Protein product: CASSSTTNTGELFF.

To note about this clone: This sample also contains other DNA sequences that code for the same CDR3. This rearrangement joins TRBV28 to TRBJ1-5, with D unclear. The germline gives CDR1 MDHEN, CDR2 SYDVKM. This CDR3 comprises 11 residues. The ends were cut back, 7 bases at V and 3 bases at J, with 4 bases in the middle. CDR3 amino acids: CASTSNQPQHF. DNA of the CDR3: TGTGCCAGCACCTCCAATCAGCCCCAGCATTTT.

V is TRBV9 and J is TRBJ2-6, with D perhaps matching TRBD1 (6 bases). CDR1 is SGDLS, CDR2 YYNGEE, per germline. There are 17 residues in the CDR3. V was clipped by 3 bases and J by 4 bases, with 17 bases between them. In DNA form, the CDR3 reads TGTGCCAGCAGCGCACAGGGTGTCTCATGGGGGGCCAACGTCCTGACTTTC. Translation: CASSAQGVSWGANVLTF.

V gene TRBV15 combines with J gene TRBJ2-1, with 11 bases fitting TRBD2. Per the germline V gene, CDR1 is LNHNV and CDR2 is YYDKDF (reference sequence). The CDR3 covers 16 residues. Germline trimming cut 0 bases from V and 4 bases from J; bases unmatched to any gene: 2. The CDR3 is CATSRDRLAGYNEQFF. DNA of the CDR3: TGTGCCACCAGCAGAGACCGACTAGCGGGATACAATGAGCAGTTCTTC.

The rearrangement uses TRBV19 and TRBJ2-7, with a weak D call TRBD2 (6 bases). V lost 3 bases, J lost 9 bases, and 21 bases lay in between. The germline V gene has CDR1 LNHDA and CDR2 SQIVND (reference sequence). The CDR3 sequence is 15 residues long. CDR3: CASSMIGGPRKAQYF. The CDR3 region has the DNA TGTGCCAGTAGTATGATAGGAGGGCCGCGGAAAGCGCAGTACTTC.

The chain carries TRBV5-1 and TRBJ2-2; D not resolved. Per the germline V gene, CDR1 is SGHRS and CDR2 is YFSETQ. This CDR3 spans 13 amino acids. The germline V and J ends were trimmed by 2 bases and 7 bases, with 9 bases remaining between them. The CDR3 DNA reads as TGCGCCAGCAGCTTACAGTTGGACGGGGAGCTGTTTTTT. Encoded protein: CASSLQLDGELFF.

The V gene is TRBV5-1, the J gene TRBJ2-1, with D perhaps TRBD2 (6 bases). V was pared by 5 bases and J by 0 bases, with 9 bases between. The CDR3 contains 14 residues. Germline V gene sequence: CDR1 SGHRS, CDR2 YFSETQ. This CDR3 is CASRDGSSYNEQFF. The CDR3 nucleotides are TGCGCCAGCAGGGACGGGAGCTCCTACAATGAGCAGTTCTTC.

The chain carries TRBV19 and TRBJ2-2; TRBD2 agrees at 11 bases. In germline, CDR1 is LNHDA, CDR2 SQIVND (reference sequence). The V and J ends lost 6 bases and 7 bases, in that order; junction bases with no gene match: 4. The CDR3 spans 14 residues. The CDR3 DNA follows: TGTGCCAGTAGGAATAGCGGGAGGGTCGGGGAGCTGTTTTTT. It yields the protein CASRNSGRVGELFF.

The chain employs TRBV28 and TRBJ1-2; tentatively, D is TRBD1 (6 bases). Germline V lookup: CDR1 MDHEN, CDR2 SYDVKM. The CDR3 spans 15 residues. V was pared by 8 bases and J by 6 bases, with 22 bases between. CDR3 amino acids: CASRLGARFRNGYTF. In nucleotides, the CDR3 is TGTGCCAGCCGGTTGGGGGCCCGTTTTAGAAATGGCTACACCTTC.

This CDR3 reads CASRLTGTGYGYTF. The CDR3 DNA reads as TGTGCCAGCAGACTAACCGGGACAGGGTATGGCTACACCTTC. V is TRBV28 and J is TRBJ1-2; TRBD1 matches at 9 bases. Germline V lookup: CDR1 MDHEN, CDR2 SYDVKM. V shed 6 bases and J 5 bases; nucleotides not matched to a gene: 7. The CDR3 has 14 residues.

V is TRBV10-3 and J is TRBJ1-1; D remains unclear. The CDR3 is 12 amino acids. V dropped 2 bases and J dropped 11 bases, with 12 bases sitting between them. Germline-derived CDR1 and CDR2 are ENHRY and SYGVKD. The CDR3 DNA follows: TGTGCCATCAGTGAGCGAGGTAGGGTGGCTTTCTTT. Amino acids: CAISERGRVAFF.

This CDR3 is CASSRDPDSTDTQYF. The CDR3, as DNA: TGTGCCAGCAGCCGAGACCCAGACAGCACAGATACGCAGTATTTT. The chain is built from TRBV4-2 and TRBJ2-3; D unclear. There are 15 residues in the CDR3. V lost 4 bases and J lost 0, with 11 bases in between. Germline V gene sequence: CDR1 LGHNA, CDR2 YNFKEQ.

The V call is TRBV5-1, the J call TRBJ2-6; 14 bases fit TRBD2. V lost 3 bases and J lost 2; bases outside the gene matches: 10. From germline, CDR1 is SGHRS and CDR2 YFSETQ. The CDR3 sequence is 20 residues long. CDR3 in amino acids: CASSWTGTSGGPPGANVLTF. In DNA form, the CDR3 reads TGCGCCAGCAGCTGGACCGGGACTAGCGGGGGCCCCCCTGGGGCCAACGTCCTGACTTTC.

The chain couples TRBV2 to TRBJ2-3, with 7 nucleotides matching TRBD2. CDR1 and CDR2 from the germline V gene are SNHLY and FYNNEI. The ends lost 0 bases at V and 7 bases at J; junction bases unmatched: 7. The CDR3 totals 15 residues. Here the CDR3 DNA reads TGTGCCAGCAGTGAAGCGAGGCGGGAGTGGTATACGCAGTATTTT. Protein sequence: CASSEARREWYTQYF. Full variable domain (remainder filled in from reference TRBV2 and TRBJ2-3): EPEVTQTPSHQVTQMGQEVILRCVPISNHLYFYWYRQILGQKVEFLVSFYNNEISEKSEIFDDQFSVERPDGSNFTLKIRSTKLEDSAMYFCASSEARREWYTQYFGPGTRLTVL.

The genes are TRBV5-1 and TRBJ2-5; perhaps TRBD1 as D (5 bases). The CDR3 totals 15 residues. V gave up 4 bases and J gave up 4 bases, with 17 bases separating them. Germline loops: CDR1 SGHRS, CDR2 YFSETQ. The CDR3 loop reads CASSLLSGKAETQYF. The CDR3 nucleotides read TGCGCCAGCAGCCTGCTGTCAGGGAAAGCAGAGACCCAGTACTTC.

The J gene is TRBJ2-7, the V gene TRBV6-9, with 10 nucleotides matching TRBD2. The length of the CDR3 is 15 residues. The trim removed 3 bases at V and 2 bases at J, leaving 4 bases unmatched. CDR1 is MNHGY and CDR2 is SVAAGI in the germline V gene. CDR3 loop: CASSYSAGGAYEQYF. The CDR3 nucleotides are TGTGCCAGCAGTTACTCAGCGGGGGGGGCCTACGAGCAGTACTTC.

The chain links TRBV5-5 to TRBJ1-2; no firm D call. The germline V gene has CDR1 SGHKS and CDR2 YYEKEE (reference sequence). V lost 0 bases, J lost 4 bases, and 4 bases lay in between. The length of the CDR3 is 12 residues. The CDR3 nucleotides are TGTGCCAGCAGCTTGGTACCCTATGGCTACACCTTC. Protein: CASSLVPYGYTF.

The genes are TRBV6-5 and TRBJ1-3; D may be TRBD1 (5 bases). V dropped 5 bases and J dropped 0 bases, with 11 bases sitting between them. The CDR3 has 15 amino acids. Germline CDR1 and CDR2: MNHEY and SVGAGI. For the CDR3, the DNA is TGTGCCAGCAGTAGGGAAACAGGCTCTGGAAACACCATATATTTT. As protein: CASSRETGSGNTIYF.

The CDR3 nucleotides are TGTGCCAGCAGCCGCCCAGGGGCCTCCTACGAGCAGTACTTC. Translation: CASSRPGASYEQYF. V is TRBV7-9 and J is TRBJ2-7, with D tentatively TRBD1 (6 bases). The CDR3 consists of 14 residues. CDR1 and CDR2 (germline): SEHNR, FQNEAQ (reference sequence). V lost 5 bases, J lost 0 bases, and 11 bases lay in between. Complete variable domain (other parts from reference TRBV7-9 and TRBJ2-7): DTGVSQNPRHKITKRGQNVTFRCDPISEHNRLYWYRQTLGQGPEFLTYFQNEAQLEKSRLLSDRFSAERPKGSFSTLEIQRTEQGDSAMYLCASSRPGASYEQYFGPGTRLTVT.

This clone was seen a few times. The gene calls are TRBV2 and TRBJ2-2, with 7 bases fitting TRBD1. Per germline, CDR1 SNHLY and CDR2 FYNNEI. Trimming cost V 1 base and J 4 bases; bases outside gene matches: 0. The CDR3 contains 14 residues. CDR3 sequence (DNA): TGTGCCAGCAGTGAAGGACAGGGCACCGGGGAGCTGTTTTTT. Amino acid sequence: CASSEGQGTGELFF.

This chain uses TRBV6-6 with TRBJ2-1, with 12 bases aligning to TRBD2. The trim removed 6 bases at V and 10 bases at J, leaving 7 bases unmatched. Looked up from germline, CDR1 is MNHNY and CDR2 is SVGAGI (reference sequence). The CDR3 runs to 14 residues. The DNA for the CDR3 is TGTGCCAGCAGGAGGACTAGCGGGAAGGGAGAGCAGTTCTTC. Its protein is CASRRTSGKGEQFF.

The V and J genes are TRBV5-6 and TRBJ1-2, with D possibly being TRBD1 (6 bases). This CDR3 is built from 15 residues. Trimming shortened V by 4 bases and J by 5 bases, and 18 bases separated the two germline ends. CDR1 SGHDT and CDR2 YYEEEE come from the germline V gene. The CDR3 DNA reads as TGTGCCAGCAGCCTCCCACAGGGAGGGGCATATGGCTACACCTTC. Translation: CASSLPQGGAYGYTF.

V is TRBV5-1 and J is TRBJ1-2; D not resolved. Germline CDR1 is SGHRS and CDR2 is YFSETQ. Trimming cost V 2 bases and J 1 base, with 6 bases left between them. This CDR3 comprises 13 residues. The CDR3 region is CASSFNSNYGYTF. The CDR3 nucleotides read TGCGCCAGCAGCTTCAACAGTAACTATGGCTACACCTTC.

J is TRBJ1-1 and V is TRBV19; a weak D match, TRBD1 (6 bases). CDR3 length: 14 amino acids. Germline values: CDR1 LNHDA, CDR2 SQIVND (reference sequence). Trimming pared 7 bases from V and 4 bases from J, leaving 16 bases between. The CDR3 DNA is TGTGCCAGTAATGTGGGGGGCGCGGGCACTGAAGCTTTCTTT. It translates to CASNVGGAGTEAFF.